Below are 13 T cell receptor beta chains sequenced from a single sample in a study of cytomegalovirus exposure and HLA in healthy donors. The study ran its PCR with 60 Vbeta and 13 Jbeta primers. Generated by immunoSEQ multiplex PCR, the TCRdb table keeps only in-frame clones and is missing some. The sample yields approximately 190,000 clones, roughly 68% seen once. Sequenced sample: PBMCs. These receptors were taken from a woman in her twenties or thirties in good health and CMV-seronegative.

The sample holds one count of this clone. V gene TRBV27 combines with J gene TRBJ2-7; 8 bases are shared with TRBD1. Unmatched junction bases numbered 3, after V lost 8 bases and J lost 6 bases. Germline V gene data show CDR1 as MNHEY and CDR2 as SMNVEV (reference sequence). The length of the CDR3 is 11 residues. The CDR3 loop reads CASGTGGEQYF. The CDR3 coding sequence is TGTGCCAGCGGGACAGGTGGCGAGCAGTACTTC.

This rearrangement joins TRBV5-1 to TRBJ2-3; possible D gene TRBD2, 6 bases. CDR1 is SGHRS, CDR2 YFSETQ, per germline. CDR3 length equals 15 residues. Trimming cost V 0 bases and J 6 bases, with 14 bases left between them. The CDR3 nucleotides read TGCGCCAGCAGCTTGGTGGGACTCCCCTCGGATACGCAGTATTTT. Translated: CASSLVGLPSDTQYF.

This clone was detected a few times. In DNA form, the CDR3 reads TGTGCCAGTAGTACGGGACAGGATAATTCACCCCTCCACTTT. Translating it yields CASSTGQDNSPLHF. V usage is TRBV19 and J usage is TRBJ1-6; 8 bases align to TRBD1. Germline V gene sequence: CDR1 LNHDA, CDR2 SQIVND (reference sequence). J gave up 5 bases and V 4 bases, and 1 base lay outside the gene matches. The CDR3 is 14 amino acids. Looking up the rest from reference TRBV19 and TRBJ1-6 gives the full variable domain: DGGITQSPKYLFRKEGQNVTLSCEQNLNHDAMYWYRQDPGQGLRLIYYSQIVNDFQKGDIAEGYSVSREKKESFPLTVTSAQKNPTAFYLCASSTGQDNSPLHFGNGTRLTVT.

The chain joins TRBV7-9 to TRBJ1-4; TRBD1 agrees at 8 bases. The CDR3 contains 14 residues. CDR1 is SEHNR and CDR2 is FQNEAQ in the germline V gene (reference sequence). The V and J ends lost 10 bases and 4 bases, in that order; junction bases with no gene match: 8. The CDR3 protein is CATLTTGVNEKLFF. CDR3 DNA: TGTGCCACCTTAACGACAGGGGTTAATGAAAAACTGTTTTTT.

This clone was observed a handful of times. The V call is TRBV7-8, the J call TRBJ2-5, with 11 bases aligning to TRBD2. There are 16 residues in the CDR3. Germline V gives CDR1 SGHVS, CDR2 FQNEAQ. After removal of 5 bases from V and 3 bases from J, the junction contained 8 bases not matched to a gene. The CDR3 loop reads CASSRETGLAEETQYF. DNA for the CDR3: TGTGCCAGCAGCCGAGAAACGGGACTAGCGGAAGAGACCCAGTACTTC. The full variable domain, rest sourced from reference TRBV7-8 and TRBJ2-5, is GAGVSQSPRYKVAKRGQDVALRCDPISGHVSLFWYQQALGQGPEFLTYFQNEAQLDKSGLPSDRFFAERPEGSVSTLKIQRTQQEDSAVYLCASSRETGLAEETQYFGPGTRLLVL.

A single count supports this clone. The CDR3 region has the DNA TGCGCCAGCAGCTTGGTCCCGACAGGGAGAAAGGGAGATACGCAGTATTTT. As protein: CASSLVPTGRKGDTQYF. The chain recombines TRBV5-1 with TRBJ2-3, with 7 positions matching TRBD1. Trimming cost V 0 bases and J 5 bases; bases outside gene matches: 12. Looked up from germline, CDR1 is SGHRS and CDR2 is YFSETQ. There are 17 residues in the CDR3.

This chain links TRBV5-1 with TRBJ2-7; TRBD2 matches 7 bases. Looked up from germline, CDR1 is SGHRS and CDR2 is YFSETQ. The CDR3 loop spans 14 amino acids. Unmatched junction bases numbered 5, after V lost 0 bases and J lost 5 bases. The CDR3: CASSLAGGRHEQYF. DNA for the CDR3: TGCGCCAGCAGCTTGGCGGGGGGTCGCCACGAGCAGTACTTC.

As regards this clone: At one end, the junction sequence differs from germline, possibly due to a read error. Other DNA sequences in this specimen translate into the identical CDR3. The V call is TRBV5-1, the J call TRBJ2-1; 10 nucleotides agree with TRBD2. Germline V gives CDR1 SGHRS, CDR2 YFSETQ. This CDR3 is 16 amino acids long. The CDR3 region is CASSPSGSGSYNEQFF. The DNA of the CDR3 is TGTGCCAGCAGCCCTAGCGGGAGTGGGTCCTACAATGAGCAGTTCTTC.

CDR3: CASSFSYTSYEQYF. For the CDR3, the DNA is TGTGCCAGTAGTTTCAGCTACACTAGCTACGAGCAGTACTTC. V gene TRBV19 combines with J gene TRBJ2-7; TRBD2 is a possible D gene (5 bases). The CDR3 extends over 14 amino acids. Germline V gene data show CDR1 as LNHDA and CDR2 as SQIVND (reference sequence). Trimming cost V 5 bases and J 3 bases, with 14 bases left between them. Full variable domain (remainder filled in from reference TRBV19 and TRBJ2-7): DGGITQSPKYLFRKEGQNVTLSCEQNLNHDAMYWYRQDPGQGLRLIYYSQIVNDFQKGDIAEGYSVSREKKESFPLTVTSAQKNPTAFYLCASSFSYTSYEQYFGPGTRLTVT.

The chain carries TRBV7-9 and TRBJ2-2, with 11 bases fitting TRBD2. This CDR3 region has 17 residues. The V segment lost 4 bases and the J segment 4 bases; nucleotides outside the gene matches: 8. The germline V gene has CDR1 SEHNR and CDR2 FQNEAQ (reference sequence). This chain's CDR3 is CASSSGLAVVGTGELFF. In DNA, the CDR3 is TGTGCCAGCAGCTCGGGACTAGCGGTCGTCGGCACCGGGGAGCTGTTTTTT. Based on the CDR3 plus reference TRBV7-9 and TRBJ2-2, the full variable domain is DTGVSQNPRHKITKRGQNVTFRCDPISEHNRLYWYRQTLGQGPEFLTYFQNEAQLEKSRLLSDRFSAERPKGSFSTLEIQRTEQGDSAMYLCASSSGLAVVGTGELFFGEGSRLTVL.

The rearrangement uses TRBV5-1 and TRBJ2-4; 7 positions match TRBD2. Trimming took 4 bases from V and 5 from J; bases not matched to a gene: 9. The CDR3 consists of 15 residues. CDR1 is SGHRS, CDR2 YFSETQ, per germline. This CDR3 reads CASSRGREVQNIQYF. As DNA, the CDR3 is TGCGCCAGCAGCAGGGGTCGGGAGGTCCAAAACATTCAGTACTTC.

The rearrangement links TRBV5-4 to TRBJ2-7, with D perhaps matching TRBD2 (6 bases). V shed 9 bases and J shed 3 bases, with 13 bases lying between them. CDR3 length: 12 residues. Germline assignment: CDR1 SGHNT and CDR2 YYREEE (reference sequence). The CDR3 region has the DNA TGTGCCACACGGGAGTCCAACTACGAGCAGTACTTC. Its translation is CATRESNYEQYF.

DNA for the CDR3: TGTGCCAGCAGCTCCCCTCGGGCTAGCGGGCCCCCCGAGCAGTACTTC. It translates to CASSSPRASGPPEQYF. This sequence joins TRBV11-2 and TRBJ2-7; 8 bases agree with TRBD2. V trimming: 4 bases; J trimming: 6 bases; junction bases outside the gene matches: 14. The CDR3 totals 16 residues. The germline V gene encodes CDR1 SGHAT and CDR2 FQNNGV.